This T cell receptor (beta chain) originates from a study of cytomegalovirus exposure and HLA in healthy donors. Study-wide context: About 85 million unique TCRs from HLA-typed donors were held in an early release of data.

This PCR relied on a set of 60 Vbeta primers and 13 Jbeta primers. Clones were sequenced by immunoSEQ multiplex PCR, and TCRdb holds only the in-frame ones, with some missing. The profile covers 180,000 or so clones, with around four fifths appearing a single time and 6.5% taken by the ten largest. The ends lost 1 base at V and 2 bases at J; junction bases unmatched: 4. CDR1 is SGHRS and CDR2 is YFSETQ in the germline V gene. This CDR3 has 15 residues. The chain recombines TRBV5-1 with TRBJ2-5, with 8 bases fitting TRBD2. Sequencing was done on a sample of PBMCs. The receptor was derived from a woman between 50 and 59 years old in good health and CMV-seropositive. CDR3 bases: TGCGCCAGCAGCTTGTATAGCGGGGAGCAAGAGACCCAGTACTTC. This codes for CASSLYSGEQETQYF.